This TCR beta chain was sequenced in a study of neurological immune-mediated disorders. General study findings and limits: No CDR3 amino acid sequences recurred among expanded clones across subjects, suggesting private repertoires in all groups.

Synthesis of cDNA was accomplished via 5'RACE employing 10-nucleotide random UMIs. Via MiXCR, TCRdb re-called the 5' RACE reads, giving one row per CDR3 protein. The table has about 55,000 distinct CDR3 sequences, 3.6% seen once; the top ten hold roughly 1.7%. The CDR3 has 11 residues. The V gene end was trimmed by 4 bases and the J gene end by 11 bases; junction bases not matched to a gene: 7. The germline V gene has CDR1 SQVTM and CDR2 ANQGSEA. This clonotype was observed at least ten times. Its antigen is still unknown. This receptor was taken from a young man with multiple sclerosis. The specimen was PBMCs. The J gene is TRBJ2-5, the V gene TRBV29-1, with 7 bases that match TRBD1. CDR3 nucleotides: TGCAGCGTTGCACAGCAGGGGGTTCAGTACTTC. Protein: CSVAQQGVQYF.